The rows below give T cell receptor beta chains drawn from one sample of a study of OX40 agonist ivuxolimab in advanced cancers. Method: immunoSEQ multiplex PCR; TCRdb's copy keeps in-frame clones and lacks some. The table lists approximately 55,000 clones, about 85% of them singletons. The sequencing here drew on CD4+ or CD8+ T cells sorted from blood, taken in a trial of the OX40 agonist ivuxolimab. These receptors all come from an adult with an advanced solid tumor such as melanoma, head and neck, liver or kidney cancer. Both conserved end residues are part of each CDR3.

TRBJ1-5 | TRBV19 | CASSIQMGMHQPQHF
TRBJ2-7 | TRBV9 | CASSVGGNYEQYF
TRBJ1-5 | TRBV18 | CASSLTGDNQPQHF
TRBJ2-1 | TRBV30 | CAWSPGQGWEQFF
NA | TRBV19 | CASSIASGIVTYEQYF
TRBJ1-5 | TRBV28 | CASRKPRGAHQPQHF
TRBJ2-3 | TRBV12-5 | CASGSDRGTDTQYF
TRBJ2-7 | TRBV4-1 | CASSRNTGPYEQYF
TRBJ2-7 | TRBV25-1 | CASSPQYSISYEQYF
TRBJ1-4 | TRBV4-1 | CASSQEKGQGNEKLFF